Following are 14 T cell receptor beta chains from one sample sequenced in a study of cytomegalovirus exposure and HLA in healthy donors. Researchers ran the PCR with 60 Vbeta and 13 Jbeta primers. Sequencing used immunoSEQ multiplex PCR; TCRdb keeps in-frame clones, though not all of them. Its clone listing holds 45,000 to 60,000 clones. Sequenced input: PBMCs. The receptors stem from a woman between 40 and 55 years old in good health and CMV-seronegative.

The gene calls are TRBV4-2 and TRBJ2-7; no reliable D call. The CDR3 extends over 15 amino acids. The germline V gene encodes CDR1 LGHNA and CDR2 YNFKEQ. V shed 0 bases and J shed 5 bases, with 14 bases lying between them. The CDR3: CASSQDRSNRDEQYF. DNA of the CDR3: TGTGCCAGCAGCCAAGATCGAAGTAACCGAGACGAGCAGTACTTC.

The J gene is TRBJ2-3, the V gene TRBV7-2, with TRBD1 identical over 7 bases. Germline V lookup: CDR1 SGHTA, CDR2 FQGNSA. This CDR3 has 15 amino acids. With 5 bases clipped from V and 0 bases from J, the junction kept 5 bases outside the gene matches. The CDR3, as DNA: TGTGCCAGCAGCAGGAACAGGGGAAGCACAGATACGCAGTATTTT. Its translation: CASSRNRGSTDTQYF.

The rearrangement uses TRBV30 and TRBJ2-7, with TRBD1 identical over 11 bases. The CDR3 runs 15 residues. From germline, CDR1 is GTSNPN and CDR2 SVGIG (reference sequence). V gave up 4 bases and J gave up 2 bases; unmatched junction bases: 7. CDR3 in amino acids: CAWTHGTGGAYEQYF. CDR3 sequence (DNA): TGTGCCTGGACCCACGGGACAGGGGGTGCCTACGAGCAGTACTTC. The entire variable domain, with the rest obtained from reference TRBV30 and TRBJ2-7, is as follows: SQTIHQWPATLVQPVGSPLSLECTVEGTSNPNLYWYRQAAGRGLQLLFYSVGIGQISSEVPQNLSASRPQDRQFILSSKKLLLSDSGFYLCAWTHGTGGAYEQYFGPGTRLTVT.

This chain joins TRBV5-4 and TRBJ2-5, with TRBD2 matching over 9 bases. Trimming removed 2 bases from V and 4 bases from J; junction bases left unmatched: 3. Germline V gives CDR1 SGHNT, CDR2 YYREEE (reference sequence). The CDR3 extends over 14 amino acids. Here the CDR3 reads CASSFLTSGETQYF. The DNA for the CDR3 is TGTGCCAGCAGCTTCCTGACTAGCGGAGAGACCCAGTACTTC.

The V call is TRBV30, the J call TRBJ2-6; D possibly corresponds to TRBD1 (5 bases). The germline V and J ends were trimmed by 5 bases and 0 bases, with 8 bases remaining between them. Germline CDR1 and CDR2: GTSNPN and SVGIG (reference sequence). CDR3 length equals 14 residues. The CDR3, as DNA: TGTGCCTGGGACAGTTCCTCTGGGGCCAACGTCCTGACTTTC. Protein product: CAWDSSSGANVLTF.

This chain joins TRBV4-1 and TRBJ2-7; TRBD1 is a possible D gene (5 bases). Per germline, CDR1 MGHRA and CDR2 YSYEKL. The CDR3 is 15 amino acids. Trimming removed 0 bases at V and 6 bases at J, with 15 bases between. CDR3 amino acids: CASSQDSTATREQYF. The CDR3 nucleotides are TGCGCCAGCAGCCAAGATTCGACAGCGACTCGCGAGCAGTACTTC.

The chain links TRBV9 to TRBJ1-6; possible D gene TRBD1, 5 bases. This CDR3 contains 14 residues. Per germline, CDR1 SGDLS and CDR2 YYNGEE. V was clipped by 4 bases and J by 5 bases, with 10 bases between them. The DNA of the CDR3 is TGTGCCAGCAGCTGGGGGGTAGATAATTCACCCCTCCACTTT. Translated: CASSWGVDNSPLHF.

The V gene is TRBV28, the J gene TRBJ2-7; 14 bases map to TRBD2. The V and J ends lost 7 bases and 2 bases, in that order; junction bases with no gene match: 13. Germline assignment: CDR1 MDHEN and CDR2 SYDVKM. The CDR3 runs 18 residues. The CDR3 region has the DNA TGTGCCAGCATTCCTTCCGGACTAGCGGGAGGAAGGCCCTACGAGCAGTACTTC. It translates to CASIPSGLAGGRPYEQYF.

The chain combines TRBV25-1 with TRBJ2-5; TRBD1 matches 9 bases. Germline V gene data show CDR1 as MGHDK and CDR2 as SYGVNS. This CDR3 has 14 amino acids. V was clipped by 2 bases and J by 5 bases; unmatched bases: 3. The CDR3, as DNA: TGTGCCAGCAGTGAAAGGACAGGGGTGGAGACCCAGTACTTC. This translates into CASSERTGVETQYF.

The chain recombines TRBV6-5 with TRBJ2-7; 10 bases match TRBD1. The CDR3 is 14 amino acids. Trimming cost V 2 bases and J 6 bases; bases outside gene matches: 4. Germline lookup yields CDR1 MNHEY and CDR2 SVGAGI. Here the CDR3 reads CASSYAGQGFEQYF. The CDR3 DNA reads as TGTGCCAGCAGTTACGCGGGACAGGGGTTCGAGCAGTACTTC.

This rearrangement joins TRBV5-6 to TRBJ2-3; D unclear. The CDR3 consists of 15 residues. The germline gives CDR1 SGHDT, CDR2 YYEEEE. V was clipped by 1 base and J by 0 bases, with 9 bases between them. The CDR3 here is CASSLYTGSTDTQYF. The CDR3 nucleotides read TGTGCCAGCAGCTTGTATACCGGGAGCACAGATACGCAGTATTTT.

This chain links TRBV19 with TRBJ2-5; perhaps TRBD1 as D (6 bases). V was trimmed by 4 bases and J by 11 bases, leaving 17 bases between them. The CDR3 totals 13 residues. The germline V gene encodes CDR1 LNHDA and CDR2 SQIVND (reference sequence). CDR3 in DNA: TGTGCCAGTAGTAACCTCAGGGGCCAGGAGCAGTACTTC. Its translation: CASSNLRGQEQYF.

J is TRBJ2-1 and V is TRBV6-5; possibly TRBD2 for D (6 bases). Germline V gene sequence: CDR1 MNHEY, CDR2 SVGAGI. V was clipped by 2 bases and J by 10 bases, with 9 bases between them. The CDR3 has 12 amino acids. The CDR3 reads CASSYQSGEQFF. The CDR3 DNA is TGTGCCAGCAGTTACCAAAGCGGGGAGCAGTTCTTC.

The chain links TRBV27 to TRBJ2-1; D not certain. This CDR3 contains 13 residues. Germline V lookup: CDR1 MNHEY, CDR2 SMNVEV (reference sequence). V lost 10 bases to trimming and J lost 4 bases, with 14 bases between them. The CDR3 DNA reads as TGTGCCACCTCAACTCGGTCGTACAATGAGCAGTTCTTC. Encoded protein: CATSTRSYNEQFF.